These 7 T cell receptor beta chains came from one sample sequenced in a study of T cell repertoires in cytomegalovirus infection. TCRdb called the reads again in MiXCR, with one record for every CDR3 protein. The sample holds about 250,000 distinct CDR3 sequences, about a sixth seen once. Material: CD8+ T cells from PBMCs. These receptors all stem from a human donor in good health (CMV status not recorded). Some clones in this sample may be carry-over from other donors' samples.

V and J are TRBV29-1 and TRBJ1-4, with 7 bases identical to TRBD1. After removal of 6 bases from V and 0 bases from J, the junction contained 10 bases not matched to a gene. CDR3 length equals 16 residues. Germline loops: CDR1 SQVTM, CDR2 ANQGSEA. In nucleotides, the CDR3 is TGCAGCGTCCTAGGGACAGAGGACGCAACTAATGAAAAACTGTTTTTT. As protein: CSVLGTEDATNEKLFF.

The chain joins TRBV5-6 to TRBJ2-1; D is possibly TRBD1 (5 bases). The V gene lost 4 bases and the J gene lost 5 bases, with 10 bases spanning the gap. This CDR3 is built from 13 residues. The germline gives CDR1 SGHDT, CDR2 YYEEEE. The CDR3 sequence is CASSAQGNNEQFF. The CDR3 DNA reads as TGTGCCAGCAGCGCGCAGGGAAACAATGAGCAGTTCTTC.

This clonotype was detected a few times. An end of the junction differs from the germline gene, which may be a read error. CDR3 bases: TGTGCCAGTAGGATAGACGGCCTTTTCTACAATGAGCAGTTCTTC. This codes for CASRIDGLFYNEQFF. This chain connects TRBV19 to TRBJ2-1; D uncertain. The CDR3 totals 15 residues. CDR1 is LNHDA and CDR2 is SQIVND in the germline V gene (reference sequence).

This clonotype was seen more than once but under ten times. CDR3 in DNA: TGTGCCAGCAGTGAAGCGGGGTGGGGCAGCAACACTGAAGCTTTCTTT. It encodes CASSEAGWGSNTEAFF. V usage is TRBV2 and J usage is TRBJ1-1; D may be TRBD1 (5 bases). V was pared by 0 bases and J by 2 bases, with 13 bases between. CDR1 is SNHLY, CDR2 FYNNEI, per germline. This CDR3 has 16 residues. Drawing the rest from reference TRBV2 and TRBJ1-1, the complete variable domain is EPEVTQTPSHQVTQMGQEVILRCVPISNHLYFYWYRQILGQKVEFLVSFYNNEISEKSEIFDDQFSVERPDGSNFTLKIRSTKLEDSAMYFCASSEAGWGSNTEAFFGQGTRLTVV.

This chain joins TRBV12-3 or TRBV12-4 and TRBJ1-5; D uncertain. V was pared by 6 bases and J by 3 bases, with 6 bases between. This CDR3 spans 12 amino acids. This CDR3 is CASRYFNQPQHF. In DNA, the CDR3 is TGTGCCAGCAGATATTTCAATCAGCCCCAGCATTTT.

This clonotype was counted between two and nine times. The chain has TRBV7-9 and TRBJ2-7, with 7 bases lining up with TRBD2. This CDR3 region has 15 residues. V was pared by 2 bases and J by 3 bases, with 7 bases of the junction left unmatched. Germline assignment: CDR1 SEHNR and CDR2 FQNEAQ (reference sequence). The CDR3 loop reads CASSLSGGNNYEQYF. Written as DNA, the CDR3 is TGTGCCAGCAGCTTATCCGGGGGGAATAACTACGAGCAGTACTTC.

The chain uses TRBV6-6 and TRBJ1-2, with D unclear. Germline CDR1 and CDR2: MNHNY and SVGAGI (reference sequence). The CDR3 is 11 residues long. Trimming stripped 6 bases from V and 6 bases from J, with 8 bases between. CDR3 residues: CASRTVDGYTF. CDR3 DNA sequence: TGTGCCAGCAGAACAGTGGATGGCTACACCTTC.